This T cell receptor (beta chain) was obtained from a study of T cell responses to AZD1222 COVID-19 vaccine. Regarding the study as a whole: The donor cohort was predominantly white British with a female majority, and clonal diversity may have been underestimated.

As regards this clone: Its antigen is unidentified.

The data were produced by immunoSEQ multiplex PCR, yet TCRdb's version contains in-frame clones alone and is incomplete. This repertoire shows around 180,000 clones, more than 75% found once; its top ten account for roughly 26%. The germline V gene has CDR1 SGDLS and CDR2 YYNGEE. CDR3 length equals 16 residues. J lost 15 bases, V lost 4 bases, and 16 bases had no gene match. Sequencing was performed on peripheral blood, taken 28 days after the second AZD1222 dose. The chain joins TRBV9 to TRBJ2-1; TRBD2 matches 13 bases. This receptor was obtained from an adult who received the AZD1222 COVID-19 vaccine. CDR3 sequence reads: CASSSQPGLAGSTPFF. Here the CDR3 DNA reads TGTGCCAGCAGCTCACAACCGGGACTAGCGGGAAGTACTCCGTTCTTC.